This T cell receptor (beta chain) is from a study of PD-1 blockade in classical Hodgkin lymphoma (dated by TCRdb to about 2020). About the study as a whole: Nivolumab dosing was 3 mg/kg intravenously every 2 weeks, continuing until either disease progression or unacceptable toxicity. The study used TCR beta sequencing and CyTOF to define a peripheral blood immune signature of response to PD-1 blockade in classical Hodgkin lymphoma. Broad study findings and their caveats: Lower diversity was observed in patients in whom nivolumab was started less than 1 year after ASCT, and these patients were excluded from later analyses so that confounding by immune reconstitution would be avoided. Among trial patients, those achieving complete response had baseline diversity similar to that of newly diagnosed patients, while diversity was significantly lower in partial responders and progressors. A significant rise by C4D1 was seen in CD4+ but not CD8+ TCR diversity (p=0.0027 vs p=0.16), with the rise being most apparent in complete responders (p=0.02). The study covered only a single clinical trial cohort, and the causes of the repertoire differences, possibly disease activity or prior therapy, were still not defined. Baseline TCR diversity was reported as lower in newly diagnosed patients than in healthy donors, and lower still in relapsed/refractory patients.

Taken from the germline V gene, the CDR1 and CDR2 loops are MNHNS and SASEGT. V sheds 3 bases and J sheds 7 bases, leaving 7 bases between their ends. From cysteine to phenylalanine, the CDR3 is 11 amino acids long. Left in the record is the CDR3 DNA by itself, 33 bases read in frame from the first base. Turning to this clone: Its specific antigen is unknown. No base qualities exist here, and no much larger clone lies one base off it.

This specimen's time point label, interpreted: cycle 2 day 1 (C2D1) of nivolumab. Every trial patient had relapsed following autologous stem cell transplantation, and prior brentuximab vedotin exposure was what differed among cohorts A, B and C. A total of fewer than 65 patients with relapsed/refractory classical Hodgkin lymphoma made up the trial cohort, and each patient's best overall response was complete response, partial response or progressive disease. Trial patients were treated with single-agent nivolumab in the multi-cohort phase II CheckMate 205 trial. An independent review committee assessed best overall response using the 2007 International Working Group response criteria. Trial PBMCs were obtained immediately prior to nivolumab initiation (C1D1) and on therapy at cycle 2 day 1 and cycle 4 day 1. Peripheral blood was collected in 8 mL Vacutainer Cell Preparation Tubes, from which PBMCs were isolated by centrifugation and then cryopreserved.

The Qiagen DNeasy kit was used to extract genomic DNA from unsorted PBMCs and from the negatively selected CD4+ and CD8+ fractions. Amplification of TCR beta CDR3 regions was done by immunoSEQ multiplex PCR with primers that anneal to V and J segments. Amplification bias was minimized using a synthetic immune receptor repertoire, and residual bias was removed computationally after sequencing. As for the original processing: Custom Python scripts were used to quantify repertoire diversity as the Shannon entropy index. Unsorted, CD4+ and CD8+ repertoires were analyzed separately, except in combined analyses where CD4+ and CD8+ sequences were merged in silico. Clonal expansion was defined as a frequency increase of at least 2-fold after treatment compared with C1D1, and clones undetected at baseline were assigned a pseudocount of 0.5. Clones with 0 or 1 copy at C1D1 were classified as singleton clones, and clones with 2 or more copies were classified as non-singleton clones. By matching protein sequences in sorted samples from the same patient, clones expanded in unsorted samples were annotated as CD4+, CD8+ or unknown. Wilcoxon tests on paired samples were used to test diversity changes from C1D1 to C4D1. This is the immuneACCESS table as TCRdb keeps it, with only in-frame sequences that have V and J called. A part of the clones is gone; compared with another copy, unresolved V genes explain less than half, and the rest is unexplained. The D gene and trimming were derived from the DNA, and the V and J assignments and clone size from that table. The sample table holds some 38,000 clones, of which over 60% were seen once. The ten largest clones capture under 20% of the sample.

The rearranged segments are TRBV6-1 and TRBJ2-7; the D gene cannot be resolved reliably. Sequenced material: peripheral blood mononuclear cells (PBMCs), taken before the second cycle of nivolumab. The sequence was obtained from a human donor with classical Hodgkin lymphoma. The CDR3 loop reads CASSDYREQYF. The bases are TGTGCCAGCAGTGATTATAGGGAGCAGTACTTC.